This paragraph covers one T cell receptor (beta chain) sequence. The CDR3 spans 14 residues. Per germline, CDR1 LNHNV and CDR2 YYDKDF (reference sequence). Trimming stripped 5 bases from V and 4 bases from J, with 12 bases between. The data were obtained in a study of T cell changes during pregnancy in multiple sclerosis. Produced via immunoSEQ multiplex PCR; TCRdb's table is partial and in-frame only. This table holds roughly 80,000 clones, around 90% found once. The receptor was isolated from a female donor with multiple sclerosis, enrolled in a pregnancy study. The specimen comprised peripheral blood, sampled before pregnancy. The chain combines TRBV15 with TRBJ1-5; D not certain. This chain's CDR3 is CATSETRQNQPQHF. In DNA, the CDR3 is TGTGCCACCAGCGAGACAAGGCAAAATCAGCCCCAGCATTTT.